These T cell receptor beta chains were read from a single sample in a study of cytomegalovirus exposure and HLA in healthy donors. Measured with immunoSEQ multiplex PCR; TCRdb has only the in-frame clones, and not every one. This sample yields about 170,000 clones, of which about 80% are seen a single time; about 2.3% belongs to the top ten. Specimen: PBMCs. The receptors derive from a woman aged 50 to 60 in good health and CMV-seronegative. Both conserved end residues are part of each CDR3. Fields, in order: J gene, V gene, CDR3 protein.

j_gene: TRBJ2-7
v_gene: TRBV29-1
CDR3aa: CSVGQAHYEQYF

j_gene: TRBJ2-7
v_gene: TRBV28
CDR3aa: CASSPRGAGTYEQYF

j_gene: TRBJ1-4
v_gene: TRBV28
CDR3aa: CASSFPGPGEKLFF

j_gene: TRBJ1-1
v_gene: TRBV19
CDR3aa: CASSPIPDREKTEAFF

j_gene: TRBJ1-6
v_gene: TRBV28
CDR3aa: CASTRGGSRNSPLHF

j_gene: TRBJ2-1
v_gene: TRBV4-3
CDR3aa: CASSQDPGAYNEQFF

j_gene: TRBJ2-1
v_gene: TRBV7-2
CDR3aa: CASSLEGSGTWDEQFF

j_gene: TRBJ2-7
v_gene: TRBV2
CDR3aa: CASSEMAGRYEQYF

j_gene: TRBJ2-3
v_gene: TRBV10-1
CDR3aa: CASSATGTITDTQYF

j_gene: TRBJ2-7
v_gene: TRBV4-1
CDR3aa: CASSPLYRSSYEQYF

j_gene: TRBJ1-1
v_gene: TRBV29-1
CDR3aa: CSVEVLTEAFF

j_gene: TRBJ1-2
v_gene: TRBV9
CDR3aa: CASSLTGQLGDGYTF

j_gene: TRBJ1-1
v_gene: TRBV5-1
CDR3aa: CASSLQGKNTEAFF

j_gene: TRBJ1-1
v_gene: TRBV28
CDR3aa: CATIETLNTEAFF

j_gene: TRBJ1-2
v_gene: TRBV9
CDR3aa: CASSSRAQGFGYTF

j_gene: TRBJ1-1
v_gene: TRBV5-1
CDR3aa: CASSFTGGTEAFF

j_gene: TRBJ2-7
v_gene: TRBV27
CDR3aa: CASSLAGASYEQYF

j_gene: TRBJ1-1
v_gene: TRBV6-5
CDR3aa: CASRGQPANTEAFF

j_gene: TRBJ2-5
v_gene: TRBV29-1
CDR3aa: CSALGAEETQYF

j_gene: TRBJ1-5
v_gene: TRBV30
CDR3aa: CAWGQEIYSNQPQHF

j_gene: TRBJ1-1
v_gene: TRBV6-5
CDR3aa: CASSFTGGSTEAFF

j_gene: TRBJ2-1
v_gene: TRBV5-1
CDR3aa: CASSIRQGLRDNEQFF

j_gene: TRBJ1-5
v_gene: TRBV7-2
CDR3aa: CASSPKTGQPQHF

j_gene: TRBJ1-6
v_gene: TRBV7-2
CDR3aa: CASSLVLGFNSPLHF

j_gene: TRBJ2-4
v_gene: TRBV30
CDR3aa: CAWSPPGKKNIQYF

j_gene: TRBJ2-5
v_gene: TRBV5-1
CDR3aa: CASSLEGTGRETQYF

j_gene: TRBJ2-7
v_gene: TRBV10-3
CDR3aa: CAISEGQVYEQYF

j_gene: TRBJ2-1
v_gene: TRBV5-4
CDR3aa: CASSPGTSGNHEQFF

j_gene: TRBJ2-7
v_gene: TRBV7-8
CDR3aa: CASGGDRGVHEQYF

j_gene: TRBJ1-4
v_gene: TRBV27
CDR3aa: CASRKGTTNEKLFF

j_gene: TRBJ1-1
v_gene: TRBV4-1
CDR3aa: CASSQVGQQGAFF

j_gene: TRBJ2-5
v_gene: TRBV7-2
CDR3aa: CASSLAGRGETQYF

j_gene: TRBJ1-4
v_gene: TRBV7-2
CDR3aa: CASSPEQGGGAYEKLFF

j_gene: TRBJ1-1
v_gene: TRBV6-6
CDR3aa: CASRTAPGTEAFF

j_gene: NA
v_gene: TRBV29-1
CDR3aa: CSVGDSYEQYF

j_gene: TRBJ2-5
v_gene: TRBV5-1
CDR3aa: CASSLLQPGAQYF

j_gene: TRBJ2-5
v_gene: TRBV5-4
CDR3aa: CASRKGQQETQYF

j_gene: TRBJ1-1
v_gene: TRBV6-5
CDR3aa: CASSSRGIFTEAFF

j_gene: TRBJ1-1
v_gene: TRBV20-1
CDR3aa: CSAVTGEAFF